Following are 30 T cell receptor beta chains from one sample sequenced in a study of CD8+CD57+ T cells in acquired aplastic anemia. Genomic DNA constituted the template upon which TCR beta VDJ and CDR3 profiling was performed. TCRdb reprocessed the reads via MiXCR and lists one record per CDR3 protein. The sample has 450,000 to 600,000 distinct CDR3 sequences, under 40% seen once. For sequencing, patients were chosen who had shown expansion of CD8+CD57+ cells by flow cytometry. Sequencing was performed on sorted CD4+, CD8+, or CD8+CD57+ T cells (not recorded which) from PBMCs. Receptors were obtained from a human donor with aplastic anemia.

This clonotype has at least ten counts. The rearrangement links TRBV20-1 to TRBJ2-5, with 9 bases identical to TRBD2. There are 13 residues in the CDR3. Germline values: CDR1 DFQATT, CDR2 SNEGSKA (reference sequence). The V gene end was trimmed by 1 base and the J gene end by 7 bases; junction bases not matched to a gene: 4. In DNA, the CDR3 is TGCAGTGCTAGAGGGCTAGCGGGATGGACCCAGTACTTC. Protein product: CSARGLAGWTQYF.

The sample holds many counts of this clonotype. The chain uses TRBV12-3 or TRBV12-4 and TRBJ1-6, with D possibly TRBD1 on 5 matching bases. The V end was cut by 5 bases, the J end by 13 bases, with 15 bases between. This CDR3 has 13 amino acids. The CDR3 DNA is TGTGCCAGCAGTCGGAGGGGCAAAGGGCCCCTCCACTTT. It translates to CASSRRGKGPLHF.

The chain joins TRBV7-9 to TRBJ1-6; D gene unclear. Per germline, CDR1 SEHNR and CDR2 FQNEAQ (reference sequence). The CDR3 contains 13 residues. Trimming took off 3 bases at V and 8 bases at J, with 8 bases between the two ends. CDR3 loop: CASSLRVDSPLHF. The CDR3 nucleotides are TGTGCCAGCAGCTTGAGAGTGGATTCACCCCTCCACTTT.

This clonotype came up many times. The chain carries TRBV10-3 and TRBJ2-7; D is possibly TRBD2 (5 bases). V was cut by 3 bases and J by 0 bases, with 9 bases left in between. Looked up from germline, CDR1 is ENHRY and CDR2 is SYGVKD. The CDR3 is 14 amino acids. The CDR3 nucleotides are TGTGCCATCAGTGACCGAGGGCGCTCCTACGAGCAGTACTTC. Protein: CAISDRGRSYEQYF.

The chain is built from TRBV6-1 and TRBJ2-3; D may be TRBD1 or TRBD2 (5 bases each). CDR3 length: 15 amino acids. Per the germline V gene, CDR1 is MNHNS and CDR2 is SASEGT. The germline V and J ends were trimmed by 8 bases and 0 bases, with 15 bases remaining between them. For the CDR3, the DNA is TGTGCCAGCCCCCCCTTTGGGGGAAGCACAGATACGCAGTATTTT. This sequence encodes CASPPFGGSTDTQYF.

As concerns this clonotype: The conserved final phenylalanine or tryptophan is absent from the CDR3, which likely points to a read error. This chain joins TRBV7-6 and TRBJ2-1; D is unresolved. Germline lookup yields CDR1 SGHVS and CDR2 FNYEAQ. CDR3 length: 16 amino acids. The V and J ends lost 5 bases and 4 bases respectively, with 18 bases between them. CDR3 protein: CASSPRLSTPYNEQFL. CDR3 nucleotides: TGTGCCAGCAGCCCAAGACTGAGCACCCCATACAATGAGCAGTTCCTC.

This clonotype was recorded many times. The genes are TRBV20-1 and TRBJ2-1; no clear D gene. The germline gives CDR1 DFQATT, CDR2 SNEGSKA (reference sequence). The CDR3 totals 12 residues. Trimming pared 6 bases from V and 10 bases from J, leaving 16 bases between. This chain's CDR3 is CSAALVAQEQFF. The CDR3, as DNA: TGCAGTGCGGCCTTGGTTGCGCAGGAGCAGTTCTTC.

Worth noting for this clonotype: This may come from a read error, since a much larger clone is one base off. The chain combines TRBV10-3 with TRBJ2-7; 7 bases fit TRBD2. Trimming took 2 bases from V and 7 from J; bases not matched to a gene: 5. The CDR3 has 13 amino acids. Germline-derived CDR1 and CDR2 are ENHRY and SYGVKD. The CDR3 reads CAISERSGGEQYF. Here the CDR3 DNA reads TGTGCCATCAGTGAGCGCTCCGGGGGGGAGCAGTACTTC.

The chain carries TRBV25-1 and TRBJ1-1; perhaps TRBD1 as D (6 bases). V shed 0 bases and J shed 9 bases, with 20 bases lying between them. Per germline, CDR1 MGHDK and CDR2 SYGVNS. The CDR3 contains 16 residues. CDR3 loop: CASSEYPQTGTGKAFF. DNA for the CDR3: TGTGCCAGCAGTGAATATCCCCAAACAGGGACTGGGAAAGCTTTCTTT. The full variable domain, in which reference TRBV25-1 and TRBJ1-1 provide the parts outside the CDR3, is EADIYQTPRYLVIGTGKKITLECSQTMGHDKMYWYQQDPGMELHLIHYSYGVNSTEKGDLSSESTVSRIRTEHFPLTLESARPSHTSQYLCASSEYPQTGTGKAFFGQGTRLTVV.

The chain has TRBV19 and TRBJ2-1, with D tentatively TRBD1 (6 bases). The ends were cut back, 1 base at V and 6 bases at J, with 10 bases in the middle. This CDR3 comprises 14 residues. Germline V gene lookup returns CDR1 LNHDA and CDR2 SQIVND (reference sequence). CDR3 in amino acids: CASSIGLGANEQFF. CDR3 in DNA: TGTGCCAGTAGTATAGGTTTGGGGGCCAATGAGCAGTTCTTC.

This clonotype turned up a few times. V is TRBV6-1 and J is TRBJ2-1; TRBD1 matches 12 bases. Losses at the gene ends were 6 bases for V and 9 bases for J; bases not matched to a gene: 9. Germline V lookup: CDR1 MNHNS, CDR2 SASEGT. This CDR3 is 15 amino acids long. The CDR3 is CASSEGQGALSEQFF. Written as DNA, the CDR3 is TGTGCCAGCAGCGAGGGACAGGGGGCACTAAGTGAGCAGTTCTTC.

The sample holds many counts of this clonotype. V is TRBV10-2 and J is TRBJ1-2; D may be TRBD1 (5 bases). This CDR3 has 13 residues. V lost 4 bases, J lost 7 bases, and 13 bases lay in between. Germline CDR1 reads WSHSY; CDR2 reads SAAADI. The CDR3 DNA is TGCGCCAGCAGTGGGCAAGGGGTGGGTGGCTACACCTTC. Translation gives CASSGQGVGGYTF.

This clonotype was detected only a few times. In nucleotides, the CDR3 is TGTGCCAGCAGCGCCCTTACCCATAGCAATCAGCCCCAGCATTTT. This codes for CASSALTHSNQPQHF. The chain combines TRBV2 with TRBJ1-5; unclear D gene. Per germline, CDR1 SNHLY and CDR2 FYNNEI. This CDR3 is built from 15 residues. Trimming took off 6 bases at V and 0 bases at J, with 12 bases between the two ends.

V and J are TRBV27 and TRBJ2-3; TRBD2 is a possible D gene (5 bases). CDR3 length equals 12 residues. In germline, CDR1 is MNHEY, CDR2 SMNVEV (reference sequence). Trimming took 4 bases from V and 11 from J, leaving 13 bases between them. The DNA of the CDR3 is TGTGCCAGCAGTTCCCCACCGGCGGGGCAGTATTTT. It translates to CASSSPPAGQYF.

This clonotype was picked up many times. The genes are TRBV15 and TRBJ2-1; possibly TRBD1 for D (5 bases). The CDR3 contains 16 residues. Germline CDR1 reads LNHNV; CDR2 reads YYDKDF (reference sequence). Between the trimmed V and J ends, which lost 0 bases and 8 bases, there was a span of 17 bases. CDR3 in amino acids: CATSRDPQGEWDEQFF. The CDR3 DNA follows: TGTGCCACCAGCAGAGATCCCCAGGGCGAATGGGATGAGCAGTTCTTC. The full variable domain, completed using reference TRBV15 and TRBJ2-1, is DAMVIQNPRYQVTQFGKPVTLSCSQTLNHNVMYWYQQKSSQAPKLLFHYYDKDFNNEADTPDNFQSRRPNTSFCFLDIRSPGLGDTAMYLCATSRDPQGEWDEQFFGPGTRLTVL.

This clonotype was seen a handful of times. The chain recombines TRBV5-5 with TRBJ1-2; 7 bases map to TRBD1. This CDR3 has 14 residues. Germline V gene data show CDR1 as SGHKS and CDR2 as YYEKEE (reference sequence). V dropped 7 bases and J dropped 3; count of bases not matched to a gene: 9. CDR3 loop: CASSDQGGDYGYTF. The DNA for the CDR3 is TGTGCCAGCTCAGACCAGGGGGGGGACTATGGCTACACCTTC.

This clonotype came up many times. The V call is TRBV27, the J call TRBJ1-2; D is unresolved. Per germline, CDR1 MNHEY and CDR2 SMNVEV (reference sequence). CDR3 length: 13 amino acids. The germline V and J ends were trimmed by 8 bases and 4 bases, with 14 bases remaining between them. In DNA form, the CDR3 reads TGTGCCAGCGCAGATCGGGCTGGCTATGGCTACACCTTC. It specifies CASADRAGYGYTF.

This clonotype was seen a handful of times. This chain uses TRBV11-2 with TRBJ2-1; D gene ambiguous. Germline V CDR1 and CDR2: SGHAT, FQNNGV. The CDR3 consists of 15 residues. V gave up 5 bases and J gave up 2 bases, with 13 bases separating them. CDR3 residues: CASSVVSGAYNEQFF. CDR3 sequence (DNA): TGTGCCAGCAGCGTCGTGAGTGGGGCCTACAATGAGCAGTTCTTC.

The genes are TRBV7-8 and TRBJ2-5, with D unresolved. Germline V lookup: CDR1 SGHVS, CDR2 FQNEAQ. The CDR3 sequence is 13 residues long. The V gene lost 4 bases and the J gene lost 5 bases, with 11 bases spanning the gap. The CDR3 loop is CASSSLIFETQYF. The CDR3 bases are TGTGCCAGCAGCTCCTTGATCTTCGAGACCCAGTACTTC. Variable domain in full (rest from reference TRBV7-8 and TRBJ2-5): GAGVSQSPRYKVAKRGQDVALRCDPISGHVSLFWYQQALGQGPEFLTYFQNEAQLDKSGLPSDRFFAERPEGSVSTLKIQRTQQEDSAVYLCASSSLIFETQYFGPGTRLLVL.

This clonotype was detected a few times. V and J are TRBV12-3 or TRBV12-4 and TRBJ1-5; 9 bases match TRBD1. This CDR3 spans 16 amino acids. V gave up 5 bases and J gave up 5 bases; unmatched junction bases: 10. CDR3 protein: CASSPGTGKEDQPQHF. Here the CDR3 DNA reads TGTGCCAGCAGTCCGGGGACAGGGAAGGAGGATCAGCCCCAGCATTTT.

V gene TRBV7-3 combines with J gene TRBJ2-2, with 10 bases identical to TRBD1. The germline gives CDR1 SGHTA, CDR2 FQGTGA. The CDR3 contains 17 residues. After removal of 5 bases from V and 7 bases from J, the junction contained 13 bases not matched to a gene. This CDR3 reads CASSLWDRGSLDGELFF. The CDR3 bases are TGTGCCAGCAGCCTATGGGACAGGGGTTCGTTGGACGGGGAGCTGTTTTTT.

The V gene is TRBV7-3, the J gene TRBJ2-5, with D possibly TRBD1 on 5 matching bases. This CDR3 has 13 amino acids. Germline-derived CDR1 and CDR2 are SGHTA and FQGTGA. With 4 bases removed from V and 7 bases from J, the gap between germline ends came to 13 bases. The DNA of the CDR3 is TGTGCCAGCAGCTCGGACACGTCAAGGACCCAGTACTTC. Translating it yields CASSSDTSRTQYF.

The V gene is TRBV2, the J gene TRBJ1-1; no definite D call. Germline V gene data show CDR1 as SNHLY and CDR2 as FYNNEI. Trimming removed 6 bases from V and 5 bases from J, with 22 bases in between. This CDR3 comprises 16 residues. CDR3 DNA: TGTGCCAGCAGCCCAAAAGTCCGTGTCCGGAGGACTGAAGCTTTCTTT. This codes for CASSPKVRVRRTEAFF.

V is TRBV10-3 and J is TRBJ1-2, with 7 bases identical to TRBD1. Germline CDR1 reads ENHRY; CDR2 reads SYGVKD. Germline trimming cut 5 bases from V and 2 bases from J; bases unmatched to any gene: 5. The CDR3 extends over 14 amino acids. CDR3 DNA: TGTGCCATCAGTCCGCTGACAGGGAACTATGGCTACACCTTC. This codes for CAISPLTGNYGYTF.

This clonotype was seen repeatedly, ten times or more. This rearrangement joins TRBV10-1 to TRBJ1-4; D not resolved. Germline V CDR1 and CDR2: WNHNN, SYGVQD (reference sequence). The germline V and J ends were trimmed by 3 bases and 8 bases, with 7 bases remaining between them. The CDR3 has 12 residues. CDR3 sequence reads: CASSDSGEKLFF. CDR3 DNA: TGCGCCAGCAGTGATTCAGGAGAAAAACTGTTTTTT.

The genes are TRBV25-1 and TRBJ2-3; TRBD2 matches at 13 bases. The junction had 3 bases not matched to a gene; V was cut back by 3 bases and J by 0 bases. CDR3 length: 17 residues. CDR1 and CDR2 (germline): MGHDK, SYGVNS. In DNA, the CDR3 is TGTGCCAGCAGTGATGGGACTAGCGGGGATAGCACAGATACGCAGTATTTT. Translating it yields CASSDGTSGDSTDTQYF.

This chain links TRBV5-5 with TRBJ1-1; D is possibly TRBD1 (5 bases). V gave up 3 bases and J gave up 4 bases, with 13 bases separating them. Germline V lookup: CDR1 SGHKS, CDR2 YYEKEE (reference sequence). The CDR3 loop spans 14 amino acids. The CDR3 reads CASSWFGGRTEAFF. The CDR3 DNA reads as TGTGCCAGCAGCTGGTTTGGGGGTCGCACTGAAGCTTTCTTT.

This clonotype was detected a few times. Relative to the germline gene, one junction end is altered; a read error may explain this. Here the CDR3 DNA reads TGCGCCCGCAGCCAAGGACTAGCGGGAGACGTAGAGCAGTACTTC. Protein: CARSQGLAGDVEQYF. V gene TRBV4-1 combines with J gene TRBJ2-7, with TRBD2 identical over 13 bases. From germline, CDR1 is MGHRA and CDR2 YSYEKL. This CDR3 has 15 residues.

The table lists this clonotype with many counts. The J gene is TRBJ1-1, the V gene TRBV7-2; TRBD1 is a possible D gene (5 bases). With 1 base removed from V and 1 base from J, the gap between germline ends came to 10 bases. CDR3 length: 15 residues. The germline CDR1 and CDR2 sequences are SGHTA and FQGNSA. Here the CDR3 reads CASSLELGTNTEAFF. The CDR3 nucleotides read TGTGCCAGCAGCTTAGAGCTAGGGACGAACACTGAAGCTTTCTTT. The full variable domain, with the rest looked up from reference TRBV7-2 and TRBJ1-1, is GAGVSQSPSNKVTEKGKDVELRCDPISGHTALYWYRQSLGQGLEFLIYFQGNSAPDKSGLPSDRFSAERTGGSVSTLTIQRTQQEDSAVYLCASSLELGTNTEAFFGQGTRLTVV.

The CDR3 reads CASSVHTQETQYF. CDR3 sequence (DNA): TGTGCCAGCAGTGTTCACACCCAAGAGACCCAGTACTTC. The rearrangement joins TRBV2 to TRBJ2-5; D uncertain. The CDR3 covers 13 residues. With 4 bases removed from V and 1 base from J, the gap between germline ends came to 7 bases. CDR1 is SNHLY and CDR2 is FYNNEI in the germline V gene.